Listed here are 15 T cell receptor beta chains from one sample, sequenced in a study of T cell responses to AZD1222 COVID-19 vaccine. The repertoire was sequenced with immunoSEQ multiplex PCR; TCRdb's copy has only in-frame clones and lacks some. The table has about 150,000 clones, approximately 90% seen once; the top ten hold under 3.5%. The specimen was peripheral blood, collected 28 days after the second AZD1222 dose. All receptors derive from an adult who received the AZD1222 COVID-19 vaccine.

CDR3: CASSQDGPDTGSQPQHF. CDR3 nucleotide sequence: TGCGCCAGCAGCCAAGATGGGCCGGACACAGGAAGCCAGCCCCAGCATTTT. The chain has TRBV4-1 and TRBJ1-5; D possibly corresponds to TRBD1 (5 bases). The CDR3 contains 17 residues. Germline lookup yields CDR1 MGHRA and CDR2 YSYEKL. V lost 0 bases and J lost 7, with 19 bases in between.

This clone is a singleton in its sample. V gene TRBV5-1 combines with J gene TRBJ2-7, with D perhaps matching TRBD2 (5 bases). Between the trimmed V and J ends, which lost 5 bases and 5 bases, there was a span of 14 bases. The germline V gene encodes CDR1 SGHRS and CDR2 YFSETQ. This CDR3 is built from 13 residues. The CDR3 region has the DNA TGCGCCAGCAGGGACTCCCAGGCCCACGAGCAGTACTTC. Translation gives CASRDSQAHEQYF.

This chain connects TRBV6-5 to TRBJ2-5; 7 nucleotides agree with TRBD2. This CDR3 is built from 14 residues. Trimming at V came to 7 bases and at J to 7 bases, leaving 12 bases not matched to a gene. Germline CDR1 and CDR2: MNHEY and SVGAGI. CDR3 loop: CASTPSGLYGTQYF. In DNA, the CDR3 is TGTGCCAGCACCCCTAGCGGCCTATACGGGACCCAGTACTTC.

The chain couples TRBV28 to TRBJ2-3; 7 bases align to TRBD2. This CDR3 contains 14 residues. The germline CDR1 and CDR2 sequences are MDHEN and SYDVKM. V lost 6 bases to trimming and J lost 0 bases; unmatched junction nucleotides: 3. CDR3 in amino acids: CASSGRRSTDTQYF. The CDR3 region has the DNA TGTGCCAGCAGCGGGAGGCGAAGCACAGATACGCAGTATTTT.

The chain joins TRBV2 to TRBJ2-3; 8 nucleotides agree with TRBD2. V lost 4 bases, J lost 2 bases, and 2 bases stayed unmatched. This CDR3 is 14 amino acids long. CDR1 and CDR2 (germline): SNHLY, FYNNEI. CDR3 DNA sequence: TGTGCCAGCAGTGCCGGGAGGGTCACAGATACGCAGTATTTT. Amino acids: CASSAGRVTDTQYF.

CDR3 protein: CASSNLRTGTTGELFF. DNA of the CDR3: TGTGCCAGTAGTAACCTCAGGACAGGGACCACCGGGGAGCTGTTTTTT. This chain joins TRBV19 and TRBJ2-2; TRBD1 agrees at 8 bases. Per the germline V gene, CDR1 is LNHDA and CDR2 is SQIVND (reference sequence). The CDR3 covers 16 residues. V gave up 4 bases and J gave up 4 bases; unmatched junction bases: 8.

There are a few counts of this clone. The rearrangement joins TRBV24-1 to TRBJ2-2, with 11 nucleotides matching TRBD2. V was pared by 4 bases and J by 1 base, with 4 bases of the junction left unmatched. Germline values: CDR1 KGHDR, CDR2 SFDVKD. This CDR3 has 17 residues. This CDR3 is CATSDPLAGENTGELFF. CDR3 DNA sequence: TGTGCCACCAGTGACCCACTAGCGGGAGAGAACACCGGGGAGCTGTTTTTT.

The V call is TRBV5-1, the J call TRBJ1-5, with D perhaps TRBD1 (6 bases). V was pared by 0 bases and J by 5 bases, with 12 bases between. The CDR3 covers 15 residues. Germline CDR1 SGHRS, CDR2 YFSETQ. CDR3 in amino acids: CASSLEGQSHQPQHF. CDR3 nucleotides: TGCGCCAGCAGCTTGGAAGGACAGTCTCATCAGCCCCAGCATTTT.

J is TRBJ1-2 and V is TRBV4-3; the D gene is possibly TRBD1 (5 bases). The CDR3 is 15 residues long. Germline V gives CDR1 LGHNA, CDR2 YSLEER. The V end was cut by 2 bases, the J end by 2 bases, with 12 bases between. The CDR3, as DNA: TGCGCCAGCAGCCAACGGGGCCAGACGAACTATGGCTACACCTTC. Translated, it gives CASSQRGQTNYGYTF.

V usage is TRBV7-8 and J usage is TRBJ1-3, with a possible D match to TRBD1 (6 bases). Germline CDR1 and CDR2: SGHVS and FQNEAQ. The CDR3 totals 17 residues. The V end lost 5 bases, the J end lost 0 bases, and 17 bases lay between the germline ends. This CDR3 reads CASSPAGQSLSGNTIYF. The CDR3 region has the DNA TGTGCCAGCAGCCCCGCGGGACAAAGCCTCTCTGGAAACACCATATATTTT.

The chain carries TRBV7-9 and TRBJ2-1, with D possibly TRBD2 on 5 matching bases. The V end was cut by 3 bases, the J end by 1 base, with 10 bases between. Germline V gives CDR1 SEHNR, CDR2 FQNEAQ (reference sequence). The CDR3 consists of 15 residues. The CDR3 coding sequence is TGTGCCAGCAGCTTCCGGGCGGGTTCCTACAATGAGCAGTTCTTC. This encodes CASSFRAGSYNEQFF. The complete variable domain, with remaining parts taken from reference TRBV7-9 and TRBJ2-1, reads DTGVSQNPRHKITKRGQNVTFRCDPISEHNRLYWYRQTLGQGPEFLTYFQNEAQLEKSRLLSDRFSAERPKGSFSTLEIQRTEQGDSAMYLCASSFRAGSYNEQFFGPGTRLTVL.

The chain is built from TRBV24-1 and TRBJ2-3; possibly TRBD1 or TRBD2 for D (7 bases each). Germline V gene data show CDR1 as KGHDR and CDR2 as SFDVKD. V was clipped by 6 bases and J by 3 bases, with 12 bases between them. This CDR3 contains 14 residues. The CDR3 nucleotides read TGTGCCACCAGTCGTCAGGGGGGGACAGATACGCAGTATTTT. This encodes CATSRQGGTDTQYF.

The rearrangement uses TRBV19 and TRBJ1-1; 7 bases agree with TRBD1. Germline assignment: CDR1 LNHDA and CDR2 SQIVND (reference sequence). There are 17 residues in the CDR3. Unmatched junction bases numbered 15, after V lost 7 bases and J lost 1 base. CDR3 DNA: TGTGCCAGTAACCCCACAGGGGTGTTCGATCGGAACACTGAAGCTTTCTTT. This gives the protein CASNPTGVFDRNTEAFF.

This clone has only a few counts. CDR3 nucleotide sequence: TGTGCCAGTAGTACAGGGGGAAACCCTGAAGCTTTCTTT. Amino acid sequence: CASSTGGNPEAFF. The chain couples TRBV19 to TRBJ1-1; TRBD1 agrees at 7 bases. The CDR3 sequence is 13 residues long. Germline V gene sequence: CDR1 LNHDA, CDR2 SQIVND (reference sequence). Germline trimming cut 4 bases from V and 6 bases from J; bases unmatched to any gene: 5.

The chain has TRBV28 and TRBJ2-7; D not resolved. The V end was cut by 4 bases, the J end by 0 bases, with 7 bases between. The CDR3 spans 13 residues. Germline CDR1 and CDR2: MDHEN and SYDVKM. The CDR3 region is CASSSTYSYEQYF. In DNA form, the CDR3 reads TGTGCCAGCAGTTCCACCTACTCCTACGAGCAGTACTTC.